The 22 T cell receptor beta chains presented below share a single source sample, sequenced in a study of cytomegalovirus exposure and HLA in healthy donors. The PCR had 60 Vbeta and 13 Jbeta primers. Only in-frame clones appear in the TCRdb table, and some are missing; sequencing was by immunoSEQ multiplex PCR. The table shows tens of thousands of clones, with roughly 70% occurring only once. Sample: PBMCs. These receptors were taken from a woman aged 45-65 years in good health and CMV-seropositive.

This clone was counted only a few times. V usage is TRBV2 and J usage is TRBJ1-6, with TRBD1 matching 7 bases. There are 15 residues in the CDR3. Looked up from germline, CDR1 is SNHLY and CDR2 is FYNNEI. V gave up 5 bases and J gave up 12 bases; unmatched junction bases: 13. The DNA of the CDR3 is TGTGCCAGCAGTTATCCACAGGGGTACGCCCTACCCCTCCACTTT. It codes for CASSYPQGYALPLHF.

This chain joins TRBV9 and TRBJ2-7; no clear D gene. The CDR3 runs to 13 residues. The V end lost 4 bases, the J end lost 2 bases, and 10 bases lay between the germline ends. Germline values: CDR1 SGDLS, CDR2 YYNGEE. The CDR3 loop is CASSPRTAYEQYF. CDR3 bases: TGTGCCAGCAGCCCCCGTACGGCCTACGAGCAGTACTTC.

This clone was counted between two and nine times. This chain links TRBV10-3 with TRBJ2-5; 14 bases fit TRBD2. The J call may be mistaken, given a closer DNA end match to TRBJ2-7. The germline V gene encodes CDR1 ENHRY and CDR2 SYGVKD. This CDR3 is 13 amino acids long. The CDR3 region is CAMGLAGVGEQYF. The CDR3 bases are TGTGCCATGGGACTAGCGGGAGTCGGCGAGCAGTACTTC.

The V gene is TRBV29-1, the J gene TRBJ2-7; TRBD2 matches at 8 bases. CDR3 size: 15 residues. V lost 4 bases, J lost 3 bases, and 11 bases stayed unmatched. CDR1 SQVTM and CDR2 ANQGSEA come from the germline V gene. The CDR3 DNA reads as TGCAGCGTTGGGGCTCCGAGCGGGGGACACTACGAGCAGTACTTC. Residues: CSVGAPSGGHYEQYF.

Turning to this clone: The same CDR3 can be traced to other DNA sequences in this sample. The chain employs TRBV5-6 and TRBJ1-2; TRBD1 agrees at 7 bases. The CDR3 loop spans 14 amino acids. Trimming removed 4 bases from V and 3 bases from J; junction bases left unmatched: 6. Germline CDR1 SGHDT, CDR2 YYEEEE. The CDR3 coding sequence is TGTGCCAGCAGCCAATTTCAGGGGGACTATGGCTACACCTTC. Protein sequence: CASSQFQGDYGYTF. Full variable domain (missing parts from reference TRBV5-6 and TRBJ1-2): DAGVTQSPTHLIKTRGQQVTLRCSPKSGHDTVSWYQQALGQGPQFIFQYYEEEERQRGNFPDRFSGHQFPNYSSELNVNALLLGDSALYLCASSQFQGDYGYTFGSGTRLTVV.

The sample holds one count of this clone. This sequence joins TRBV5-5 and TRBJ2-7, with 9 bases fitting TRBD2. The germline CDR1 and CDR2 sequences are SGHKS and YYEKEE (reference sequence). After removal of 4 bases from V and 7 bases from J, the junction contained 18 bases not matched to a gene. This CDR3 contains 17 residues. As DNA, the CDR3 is TGTGCCAGCAGCCGGTCCTGGAGCGGGGGGACCCAGTGGGAGCAGTACTTC. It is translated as CASSRSWSGGTQWEQYF. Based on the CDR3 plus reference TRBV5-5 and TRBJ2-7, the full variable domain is DAGVTQSPTHLIKTRGQQVTLRCSPISGHKSVSWYQQVLGQGPQFIFQYYEKEERGRGNFPDRFSARQFPNYSSELNVNALLLGDSALYLCASSRSWSGGTQWEQYFGPGTRLTVT.

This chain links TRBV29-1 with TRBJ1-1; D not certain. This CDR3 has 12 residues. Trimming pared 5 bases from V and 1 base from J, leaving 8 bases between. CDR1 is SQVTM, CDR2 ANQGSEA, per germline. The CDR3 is CSVRAENTEAFF. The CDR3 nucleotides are TGCAGCGTTCGAGCCGAGAACACTGAAGCTTTCTTT.

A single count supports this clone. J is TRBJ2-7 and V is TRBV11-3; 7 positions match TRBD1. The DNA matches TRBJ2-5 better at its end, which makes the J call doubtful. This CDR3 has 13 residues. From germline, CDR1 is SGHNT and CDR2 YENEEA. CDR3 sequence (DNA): TGTGCCAGCAGCTTAACAGGGGCTATGACCCAGTACTTC. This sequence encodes CASSLTGAMTQYF.

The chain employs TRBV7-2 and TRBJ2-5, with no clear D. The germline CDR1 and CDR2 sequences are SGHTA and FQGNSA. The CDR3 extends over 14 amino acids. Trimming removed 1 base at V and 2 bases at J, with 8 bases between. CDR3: CASSLGSLQETQYF. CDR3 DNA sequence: TGTGCCAGCAGCTTAGGTTCTCTACAAGAGACCCAGTACTTC.

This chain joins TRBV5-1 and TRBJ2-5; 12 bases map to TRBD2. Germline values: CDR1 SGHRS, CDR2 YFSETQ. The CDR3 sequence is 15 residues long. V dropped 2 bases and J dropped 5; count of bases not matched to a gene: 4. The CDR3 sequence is CASSFLAGGGETQYF. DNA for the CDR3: TGCGCCAGCAGCTTCCTAGCGGGAGGGGGCGAGACCCAGTACTTC.

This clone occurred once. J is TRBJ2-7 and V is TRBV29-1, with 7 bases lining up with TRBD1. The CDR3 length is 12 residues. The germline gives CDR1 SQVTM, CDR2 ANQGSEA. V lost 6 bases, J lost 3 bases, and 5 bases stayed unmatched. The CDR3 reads CSVRTGFYEQYF. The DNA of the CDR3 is TGCAGCGTAAGGACAGGCTTCTACGAGCAGTACTTC.

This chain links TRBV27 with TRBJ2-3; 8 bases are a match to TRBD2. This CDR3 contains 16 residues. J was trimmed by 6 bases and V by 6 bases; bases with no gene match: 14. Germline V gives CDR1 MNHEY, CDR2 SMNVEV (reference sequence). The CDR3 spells CASSLRGGGRLDTQYF. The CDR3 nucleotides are TGTGCCAGCAGCCTAAGGGGCGGGGGGCGTCTGGATACGCAGTATTTT.

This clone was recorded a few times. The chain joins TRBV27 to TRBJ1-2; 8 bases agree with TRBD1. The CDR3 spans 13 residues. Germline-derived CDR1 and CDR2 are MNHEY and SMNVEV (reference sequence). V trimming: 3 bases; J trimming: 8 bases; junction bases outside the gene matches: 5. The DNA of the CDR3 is TGTGCCAGCAGTTTCGGCAGGGGGCAAGGCTACACCTTC. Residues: CASSFGRGQGYTF.

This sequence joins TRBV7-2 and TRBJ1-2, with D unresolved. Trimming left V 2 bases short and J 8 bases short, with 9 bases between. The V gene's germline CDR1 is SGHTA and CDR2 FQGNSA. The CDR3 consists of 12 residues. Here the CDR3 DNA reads TGTGCCAGCAGCTTAATGACTATAGGCTACACCTTC. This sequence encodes CASSLMTIGYTF.

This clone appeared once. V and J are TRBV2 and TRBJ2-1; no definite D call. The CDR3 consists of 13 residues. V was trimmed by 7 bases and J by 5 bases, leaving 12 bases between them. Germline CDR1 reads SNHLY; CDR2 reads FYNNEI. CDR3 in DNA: TGTGCCAGCATCCCCCGGTCTCACAATGAGCAGTTCTTC. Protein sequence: CASIPRSHNEQFF.

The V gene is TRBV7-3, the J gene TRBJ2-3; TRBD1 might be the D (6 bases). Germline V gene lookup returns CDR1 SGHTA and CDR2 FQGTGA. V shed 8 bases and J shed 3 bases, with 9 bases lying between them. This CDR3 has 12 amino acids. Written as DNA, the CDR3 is TGTGCCAGCGGTACAGGGACAGATACGCAGTATTTT. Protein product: CASGTGTDTQYF.

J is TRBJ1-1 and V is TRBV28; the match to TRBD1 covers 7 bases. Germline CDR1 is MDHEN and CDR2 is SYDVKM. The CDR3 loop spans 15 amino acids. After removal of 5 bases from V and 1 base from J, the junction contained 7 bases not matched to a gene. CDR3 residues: CASSPHRGGNTEAFF. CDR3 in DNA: TGTGCCAGCAGTCCCCACAGGGGAGGGAACACTGAAGCTTTCTTT.

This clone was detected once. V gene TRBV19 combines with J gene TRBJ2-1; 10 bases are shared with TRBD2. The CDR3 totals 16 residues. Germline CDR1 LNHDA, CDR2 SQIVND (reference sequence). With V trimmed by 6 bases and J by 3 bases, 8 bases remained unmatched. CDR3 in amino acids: CASRPYSGGNYNEQFF. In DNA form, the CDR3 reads TGTGCCAGTAGACCTTATAGCGGGGGGAACTACAATGAGCAGTTCTTC.

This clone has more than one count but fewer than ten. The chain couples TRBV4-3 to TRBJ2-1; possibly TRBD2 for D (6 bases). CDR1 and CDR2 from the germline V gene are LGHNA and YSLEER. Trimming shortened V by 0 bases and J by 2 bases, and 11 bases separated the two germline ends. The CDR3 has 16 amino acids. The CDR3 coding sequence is TGCGCCAGCAGCCAAGATACTCGGACTACCTACAATGAGCAGTTCTTC. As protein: CASSQDTRTTYNEQFF.

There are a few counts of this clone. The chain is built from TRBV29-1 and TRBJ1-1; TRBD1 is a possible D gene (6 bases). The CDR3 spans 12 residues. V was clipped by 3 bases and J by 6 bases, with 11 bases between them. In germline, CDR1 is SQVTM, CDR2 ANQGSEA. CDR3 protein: CSVEGRGSEAFF. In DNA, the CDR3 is TGCAGCGTTGAGGGCAGGGGCTCTGAAGCTTTCTTT.

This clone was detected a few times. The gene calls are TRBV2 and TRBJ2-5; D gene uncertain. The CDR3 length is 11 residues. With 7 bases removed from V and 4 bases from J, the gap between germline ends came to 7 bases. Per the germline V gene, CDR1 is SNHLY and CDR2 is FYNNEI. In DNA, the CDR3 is TGTGCCAGCACCGTACTAGAGACCCAGTACTTC. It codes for CASTVLETQYF.

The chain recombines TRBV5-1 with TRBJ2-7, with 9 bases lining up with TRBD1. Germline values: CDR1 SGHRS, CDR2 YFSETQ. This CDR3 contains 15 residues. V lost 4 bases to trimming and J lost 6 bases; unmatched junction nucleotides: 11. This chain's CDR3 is CASSREVGQGGEQYF. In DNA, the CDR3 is TGCGCCAGCAGCAGGGAGGTGGGACAGGGTGGCGAGCAGTACTTC.